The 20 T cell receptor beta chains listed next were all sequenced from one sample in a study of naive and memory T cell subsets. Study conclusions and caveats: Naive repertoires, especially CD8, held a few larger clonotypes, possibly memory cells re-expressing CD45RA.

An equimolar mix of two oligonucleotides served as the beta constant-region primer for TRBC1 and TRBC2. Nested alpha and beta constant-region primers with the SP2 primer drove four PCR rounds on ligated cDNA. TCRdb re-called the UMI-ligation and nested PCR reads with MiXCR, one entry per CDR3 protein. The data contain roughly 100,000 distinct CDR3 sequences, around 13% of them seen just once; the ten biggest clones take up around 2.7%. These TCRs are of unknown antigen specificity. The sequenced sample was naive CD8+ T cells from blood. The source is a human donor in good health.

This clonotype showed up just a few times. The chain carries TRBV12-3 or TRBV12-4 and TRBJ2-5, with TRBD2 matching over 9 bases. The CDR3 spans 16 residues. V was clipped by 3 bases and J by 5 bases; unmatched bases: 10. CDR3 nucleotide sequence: TGTGCCAGCAGTTTTGGCCTAGCGGGGAGTAGTGAGACCCAGTACTTC. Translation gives CASSFGLAGSSETQYF.

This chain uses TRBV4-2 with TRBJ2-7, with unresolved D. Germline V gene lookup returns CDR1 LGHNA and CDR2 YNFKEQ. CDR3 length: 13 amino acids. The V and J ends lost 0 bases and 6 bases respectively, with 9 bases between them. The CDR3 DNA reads TGTGCCAGCAGCCAAGATAAGACGAGCGAGCAGTACTTC. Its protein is CASSQDKTSEQYF.

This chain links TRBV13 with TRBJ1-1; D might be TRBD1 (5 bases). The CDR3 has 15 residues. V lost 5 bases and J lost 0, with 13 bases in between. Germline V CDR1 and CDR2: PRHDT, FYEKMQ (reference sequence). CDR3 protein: CASSDTDRVNTEAFF. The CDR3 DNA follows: TGTGCCAGCAGCGATACTGACAGAGTGAACACTGAAGCTTTCTTT.

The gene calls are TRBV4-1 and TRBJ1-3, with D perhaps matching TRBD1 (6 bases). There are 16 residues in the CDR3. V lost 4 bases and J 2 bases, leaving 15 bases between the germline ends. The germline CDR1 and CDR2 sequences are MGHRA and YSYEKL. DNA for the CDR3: TGCGCCAGCAGCCGCCAGAAGGGGGTTGCTGGAAACACCATATATTTT. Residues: CASSRQKGVAGNTIYF.

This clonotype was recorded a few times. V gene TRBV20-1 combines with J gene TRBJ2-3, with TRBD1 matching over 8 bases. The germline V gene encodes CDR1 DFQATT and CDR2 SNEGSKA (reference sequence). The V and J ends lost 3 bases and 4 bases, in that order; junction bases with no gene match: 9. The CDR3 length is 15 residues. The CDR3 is CSASRGQGSADTQYF. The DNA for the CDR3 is TGCAGTGCTAGCCGAGGACAGGGATCTGCAGATACGCAGTATTTT.

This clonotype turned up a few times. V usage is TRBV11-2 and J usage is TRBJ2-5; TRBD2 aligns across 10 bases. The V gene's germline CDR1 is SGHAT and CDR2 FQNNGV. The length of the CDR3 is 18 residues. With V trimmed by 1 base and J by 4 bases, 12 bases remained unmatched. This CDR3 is CASSLVGASGGALETQYF. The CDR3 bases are TGTGCCAGCAGCTTAGTCGGGGCCAGCGGGGGGGCCCTAGAGACCCAGTACTTC.

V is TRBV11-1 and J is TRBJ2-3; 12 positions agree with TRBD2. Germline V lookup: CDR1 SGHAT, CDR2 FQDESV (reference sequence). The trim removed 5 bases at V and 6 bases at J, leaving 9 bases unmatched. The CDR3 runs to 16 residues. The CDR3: CASSTWTSGEQDTQYF. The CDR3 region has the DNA TGTGCCAGCAGCACCTGGACTAGCGGGGAACAGGATACGCAGTATTTT.

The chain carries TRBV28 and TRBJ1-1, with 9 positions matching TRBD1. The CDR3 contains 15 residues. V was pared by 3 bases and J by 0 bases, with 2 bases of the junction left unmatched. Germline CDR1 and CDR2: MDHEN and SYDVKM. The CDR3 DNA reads TGTGCCAGCAGTTTGGGGACAGGGATGAACACTGAAGCTTTCTTT. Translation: CASSLGTGMNTEAFF.

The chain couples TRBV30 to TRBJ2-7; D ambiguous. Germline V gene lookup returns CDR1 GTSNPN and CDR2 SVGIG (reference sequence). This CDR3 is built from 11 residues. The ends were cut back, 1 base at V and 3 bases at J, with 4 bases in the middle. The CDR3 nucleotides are TGTGCCTGGAGTGAGCTCTACGAGCAGTACTTC. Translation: CAWSELYEQYF.

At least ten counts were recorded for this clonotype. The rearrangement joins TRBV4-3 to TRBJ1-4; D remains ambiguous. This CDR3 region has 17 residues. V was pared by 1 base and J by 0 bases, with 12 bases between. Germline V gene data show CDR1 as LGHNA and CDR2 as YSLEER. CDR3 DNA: TGCGCCAGCAGCCAAGCCCCCTGGGAGGCAACTAATGAAAAACTGTTTTTT. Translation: CASSQAPWEATNEKLFF.

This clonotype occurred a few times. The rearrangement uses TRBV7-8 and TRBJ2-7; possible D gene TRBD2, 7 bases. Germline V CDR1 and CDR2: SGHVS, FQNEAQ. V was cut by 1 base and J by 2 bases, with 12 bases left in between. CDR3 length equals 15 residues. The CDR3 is CASSLESGGPYEQYF. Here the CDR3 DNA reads TGTGCCAGCAGCTTAGAGTCCGGGGGGCCCTACGAGCAGTACTTC. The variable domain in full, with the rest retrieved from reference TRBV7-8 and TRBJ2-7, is GAGVSQSPRYKVAKRGQDVALRCDPISGHVSLFWYQQALGQGPEFLTYFQNEAQLDKSGLPSDRFFAERPEGSVSTLKIQRTQQEDSAVYLCASSLESGGPYEQYFGPGTRLTVT.

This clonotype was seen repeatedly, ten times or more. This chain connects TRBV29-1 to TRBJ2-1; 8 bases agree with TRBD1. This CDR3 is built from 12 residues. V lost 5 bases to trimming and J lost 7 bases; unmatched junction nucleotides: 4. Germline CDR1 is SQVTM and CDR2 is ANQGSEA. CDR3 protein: CSVFGTGNEQFF. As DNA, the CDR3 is TGCAGCGTTTTTGGGACAGGAAATGAGCAGTTCTTC.

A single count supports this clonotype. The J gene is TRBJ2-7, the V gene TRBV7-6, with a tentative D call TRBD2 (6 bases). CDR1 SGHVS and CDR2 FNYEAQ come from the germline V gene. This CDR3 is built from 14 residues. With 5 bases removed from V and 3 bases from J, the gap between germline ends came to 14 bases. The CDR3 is CASSLTEAGYEQYF. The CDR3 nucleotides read TGTGCCAGCAGCCTAACGGAAGCGGGCTACGAGCAGTACTTC.

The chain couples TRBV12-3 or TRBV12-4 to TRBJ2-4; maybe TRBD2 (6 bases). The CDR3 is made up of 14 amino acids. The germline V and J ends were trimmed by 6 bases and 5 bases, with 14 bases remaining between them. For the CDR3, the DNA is TGTGCCAGCAGCCCCGGGTCGGGGGAAAACATTCAGTACTTC. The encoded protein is CASSPGSGENIQYF.

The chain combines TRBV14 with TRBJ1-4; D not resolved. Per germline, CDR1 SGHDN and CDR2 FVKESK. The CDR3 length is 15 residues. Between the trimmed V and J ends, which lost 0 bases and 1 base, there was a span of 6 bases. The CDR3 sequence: CASSQEGRTNEKLFF. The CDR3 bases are TGTGCCAGCAGCCAAGAGGGCAGAACTAATGAAAAACTGTTTTTT.

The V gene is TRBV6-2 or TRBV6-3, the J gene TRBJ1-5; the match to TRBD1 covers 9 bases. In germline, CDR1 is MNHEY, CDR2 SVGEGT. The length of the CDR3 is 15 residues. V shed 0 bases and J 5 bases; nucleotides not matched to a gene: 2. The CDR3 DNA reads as TGTGCCAGCAGTTACTCGGGGACAGGGCATCAGCCCCAGCATTTT. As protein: CASSYSGTGHQPQHF.

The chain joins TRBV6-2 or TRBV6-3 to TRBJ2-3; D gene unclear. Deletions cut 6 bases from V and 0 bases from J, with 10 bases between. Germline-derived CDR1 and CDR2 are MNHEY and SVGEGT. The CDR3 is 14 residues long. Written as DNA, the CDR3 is TGTGCCAGCAGCTCCTTGGGCAGCACAGATACGCAGTATTTT. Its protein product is CASSSLGSTDTQYF.

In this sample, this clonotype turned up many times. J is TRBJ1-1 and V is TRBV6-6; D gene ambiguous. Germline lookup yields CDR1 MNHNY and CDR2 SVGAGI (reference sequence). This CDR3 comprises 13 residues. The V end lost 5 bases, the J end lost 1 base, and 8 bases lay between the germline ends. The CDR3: CASSLSPNTEAFF. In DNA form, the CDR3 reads TGTGCCAGCAGTCTCAGCCCGAACACTGAAGCTTTCTTT.

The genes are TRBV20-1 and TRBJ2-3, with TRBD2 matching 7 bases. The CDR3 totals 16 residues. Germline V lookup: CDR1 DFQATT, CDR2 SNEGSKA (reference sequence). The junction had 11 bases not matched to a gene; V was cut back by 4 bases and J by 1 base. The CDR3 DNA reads TGCAGTGCTAATCCGGGACTACAATTTGGCACAGATACGCAGTATTTT. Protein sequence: CSANPGLQFGTDTQYF.

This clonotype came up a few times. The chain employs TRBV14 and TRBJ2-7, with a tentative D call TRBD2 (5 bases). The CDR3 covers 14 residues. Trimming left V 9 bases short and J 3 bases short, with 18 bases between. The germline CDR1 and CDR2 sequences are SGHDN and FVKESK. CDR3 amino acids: CASGGEGRDYEQYF. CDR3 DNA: TGTGCCAGTGGCGGAGAAGGTCGGGACTACGAGCAGTACTTC. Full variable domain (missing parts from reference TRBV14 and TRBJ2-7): EAGVTQFPSHSVIEKGQTVTLRCDPISGHDNLYWYRRVMGKEIKFLLHFVKESKQDESGMPNNRFLAERTGGTYSTLKVQPAELEDSGVYFCASGGEGRDYEQYFGPGTRLTVT.